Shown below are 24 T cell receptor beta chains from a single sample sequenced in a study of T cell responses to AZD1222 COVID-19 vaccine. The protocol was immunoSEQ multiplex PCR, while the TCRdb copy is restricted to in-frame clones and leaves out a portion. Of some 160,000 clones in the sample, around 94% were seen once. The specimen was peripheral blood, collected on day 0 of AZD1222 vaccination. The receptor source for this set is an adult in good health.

CDR3 region: CASSSDRVQLNYGYTF. CDR3 nucleotides: TGTGCCAGCAGTTCCGACCGGGTTCAATTAAACTATGGCTACACCTTC. V is TRBV6-2 or TRBV6-3 and J is TRBJ1-2; no clear D gene. Between the trimmed V and J ends, which lost 4 bases and 2 bases, there was a span of 17 bases. The CDR3 consists of 16 residues. Germline CDR1 is MNHEY and CDR2 is SVGEGT.

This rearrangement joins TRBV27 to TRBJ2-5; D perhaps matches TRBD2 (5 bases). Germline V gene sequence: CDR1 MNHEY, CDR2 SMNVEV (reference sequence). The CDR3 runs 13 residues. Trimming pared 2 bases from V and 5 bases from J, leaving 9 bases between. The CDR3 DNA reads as TGTGCCAGCAGTTTAAGTTCGGGGGAGACCCAGTACTTC. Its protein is CASSLSSGETQYF.

The CDR3 is CASSEAQGSGYGYTF. CDR3 coding DNA: TGTGCCAGCAGTGAAGCTCAGGGTTCAGGCTATGGCTACACCTTC. The V and J genes are TRBV6-1 and TRBJ1-2, with D perhaps TRBD1 (5 bases). Germline V lookup: CDR1 MNHNS, CDR2 SASEGT. Trimming removed 0 bases at V and 4 bases at J, with 12 bases between. The CDR3 covers 15 residues.

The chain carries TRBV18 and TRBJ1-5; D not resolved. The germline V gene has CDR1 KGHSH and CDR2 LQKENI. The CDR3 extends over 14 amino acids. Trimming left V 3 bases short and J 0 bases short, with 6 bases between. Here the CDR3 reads CASSPEYSNQPQHF. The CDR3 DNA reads TGTGCCAGCTCACCCGAATATAGCAATCAGCCCCAGCATTTT.

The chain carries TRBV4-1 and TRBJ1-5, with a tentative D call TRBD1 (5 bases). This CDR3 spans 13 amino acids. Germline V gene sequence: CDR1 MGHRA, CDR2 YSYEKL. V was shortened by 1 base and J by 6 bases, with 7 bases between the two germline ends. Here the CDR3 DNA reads TGCGCCAGCAGCCAAGGGGGGGTTCAGCCCCAGCATTTT. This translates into CASSQGGVQPQHF.

The CDR3 sequence: CASNEGLNTEAFF. CDR3 coding DNA: TGTGCCAGCAATGAGGGGTTGAACACTGAAGCTTTCTTT. This rearrangement joins TRBV28 to TRBJ1-1; possibly TRBD1 for D (5 bases). The CDR3 runs to 13 residues. CDR1 is MDHEN and CDR2 is SYDVKM in the germline V gene. Trimming left V 7 bases short and J 0 bases short, with 9 bases between.

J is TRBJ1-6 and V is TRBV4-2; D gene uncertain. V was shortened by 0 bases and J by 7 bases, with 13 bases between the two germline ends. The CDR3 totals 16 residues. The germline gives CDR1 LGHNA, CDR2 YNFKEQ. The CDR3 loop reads CASSQELGLVNSPLHF. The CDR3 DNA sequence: TGTGCCAGCAGCCAAGAACTCGGGTTGGTGAATTCACCCCTCCACTTT.

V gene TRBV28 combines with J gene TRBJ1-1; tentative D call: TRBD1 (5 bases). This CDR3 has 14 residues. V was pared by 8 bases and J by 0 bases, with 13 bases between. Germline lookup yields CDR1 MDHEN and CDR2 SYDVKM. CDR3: CASGARSVNTEAFF. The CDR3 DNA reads TGTGCCAGCGGGGCGAGGTCGGTGAACACTGAAGCTTTCTTT.

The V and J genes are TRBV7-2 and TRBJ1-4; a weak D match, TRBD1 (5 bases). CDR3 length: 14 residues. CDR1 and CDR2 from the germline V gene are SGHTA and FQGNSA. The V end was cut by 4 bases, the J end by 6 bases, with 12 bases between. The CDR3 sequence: CASSSRGGDEKLFF. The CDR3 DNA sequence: TGTGCCAGCAGCTCGAGGGGAGGTGATGAAAAACTGTTTTTT.

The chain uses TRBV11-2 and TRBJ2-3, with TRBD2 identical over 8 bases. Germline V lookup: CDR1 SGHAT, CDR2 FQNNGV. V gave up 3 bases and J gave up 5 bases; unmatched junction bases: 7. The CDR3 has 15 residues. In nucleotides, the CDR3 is TGTGCCAGCAGCTTCTTTCGGGGGGGTAAAGATACGCAGTATTTT. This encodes CASSFFRGGKDTQYF.

This chain's CDR3 is CAWSAPRSNTGELFF. The CDR3 DNA reads as TGTGCCTGGAGCGCCCCTAGGAGTAACACCGGGGAGCTGTTTTTT. This sequence joins TRBV30 and TRBJ2-2; D is unclear. Germline CDR1 reads GTSNPN; CDR2 reads SVGIG (reference sequence). V was shortened by 3 bases and J by 2 bases, with 13 bases between the two germline ends. The CDR3 contains 15 residues.

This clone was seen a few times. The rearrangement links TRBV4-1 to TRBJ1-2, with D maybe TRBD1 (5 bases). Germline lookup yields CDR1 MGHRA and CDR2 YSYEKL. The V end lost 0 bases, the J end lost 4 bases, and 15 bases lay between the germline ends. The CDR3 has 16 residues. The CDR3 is CASSQDVRGRGYGYTF. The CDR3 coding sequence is TGCGCCAGCAGCCAAGATGTGCGGGGGAGAGGCTATGGCTACACCTTC.

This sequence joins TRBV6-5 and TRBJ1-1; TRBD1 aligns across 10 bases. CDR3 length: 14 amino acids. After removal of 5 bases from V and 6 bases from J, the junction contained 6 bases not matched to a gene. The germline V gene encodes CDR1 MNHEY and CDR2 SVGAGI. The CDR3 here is CASSRQGARSEAFF. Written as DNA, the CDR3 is TGTGCCAGCAGTAGACAGGGGGCCAGGTCTGAAGCTTTCTTT.

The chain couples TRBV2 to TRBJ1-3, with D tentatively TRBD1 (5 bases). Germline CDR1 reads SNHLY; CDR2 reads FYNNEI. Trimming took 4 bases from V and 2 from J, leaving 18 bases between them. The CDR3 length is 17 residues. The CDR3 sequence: CASSVGMGEGTGNTIYF. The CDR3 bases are TGTGCCAGCAGTGTCGGAATGGGGGAAGGAACTGGAAACACCATATATTTT.

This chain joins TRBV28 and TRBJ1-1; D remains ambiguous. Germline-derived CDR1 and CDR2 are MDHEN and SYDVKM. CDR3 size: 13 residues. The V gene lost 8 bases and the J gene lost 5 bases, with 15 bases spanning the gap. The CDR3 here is CASLGIVRTEAFF. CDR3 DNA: TGTGCCAGCCTTGGCATCGTAAGGACTGAAGCTTTCTTT.

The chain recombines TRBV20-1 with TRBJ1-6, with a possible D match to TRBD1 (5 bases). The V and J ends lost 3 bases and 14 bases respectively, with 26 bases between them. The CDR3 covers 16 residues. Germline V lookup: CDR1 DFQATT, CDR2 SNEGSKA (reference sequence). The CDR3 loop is CSASPSRPRAGGSLHF. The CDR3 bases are TGCAGTGCTAGTCCCTCTCGCCCCAGGGCCGGGGGATCCCTCCACTTT.

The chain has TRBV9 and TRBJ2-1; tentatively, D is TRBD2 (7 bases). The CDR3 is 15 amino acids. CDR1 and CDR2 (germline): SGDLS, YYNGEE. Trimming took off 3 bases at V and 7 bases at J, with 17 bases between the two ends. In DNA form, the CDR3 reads TGTGCCAGCAGCGGGGGGGGCCCCACACAGAATGAGCAGTTCTTC. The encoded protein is CASSGGGPTQNEQFF.

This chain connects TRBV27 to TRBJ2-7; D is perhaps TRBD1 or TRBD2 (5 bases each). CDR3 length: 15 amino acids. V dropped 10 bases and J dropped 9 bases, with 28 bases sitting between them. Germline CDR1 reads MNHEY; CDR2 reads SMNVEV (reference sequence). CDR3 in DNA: TGTGCCACCGCTACCCCAACCAAACAAGGTGGGGGGCAGTACTTC. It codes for CATATPTKQGGGQYF.

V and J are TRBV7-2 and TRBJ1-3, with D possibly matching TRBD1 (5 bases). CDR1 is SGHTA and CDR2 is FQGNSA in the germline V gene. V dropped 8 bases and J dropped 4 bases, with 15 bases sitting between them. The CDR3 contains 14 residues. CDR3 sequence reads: CASSPGAGGNTIYF. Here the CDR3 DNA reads TGTGCCAGCTCCCCCGGGGCAGGGGGAAACACCATATATTTT.

DNA for the CDR3: TGTGCCAGCAGCTTAGGTCCTGGTTACAATGAGCAGTTCTTC. This sequence encodes CASSLGPGYNEQFF. The chain recombines TRBV7-2 with TRBJ2-1; no clear D gene. Trimming cost V 1 base and J 4 bases, with 8 bases left between them. The CDR3 covers 14 residues. CDR1 and CDR2 from the germline V gene are SGHTA and FQGNSA.

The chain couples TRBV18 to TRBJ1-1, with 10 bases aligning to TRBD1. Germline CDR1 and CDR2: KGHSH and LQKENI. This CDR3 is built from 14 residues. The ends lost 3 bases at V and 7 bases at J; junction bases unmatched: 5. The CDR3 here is CASSPGQGRGEAFF. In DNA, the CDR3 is TGTGCCAGCTCACCGGGACAGGGGAGGGGTGAAGCTTTCTTT. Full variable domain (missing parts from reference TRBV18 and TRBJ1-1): NAGVMQNPRHLVRRRGQEARLRCSPMKGHSHVYWYRQLPEEGLKFMVYLQKENIIDESGMPKERFSAEFPKEGPSILRIQQVVRGDSAAYFCASSPGQGRGEAFFGQGTRLTVV.

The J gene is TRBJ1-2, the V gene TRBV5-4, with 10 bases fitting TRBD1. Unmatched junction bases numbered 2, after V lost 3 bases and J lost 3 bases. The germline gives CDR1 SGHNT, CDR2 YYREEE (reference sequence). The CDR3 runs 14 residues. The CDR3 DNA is TGTGCCAGCAGCTGGACAGGGGGTGACTATGGCTACACCTTC. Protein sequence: CASSWTGGDYGYTF.

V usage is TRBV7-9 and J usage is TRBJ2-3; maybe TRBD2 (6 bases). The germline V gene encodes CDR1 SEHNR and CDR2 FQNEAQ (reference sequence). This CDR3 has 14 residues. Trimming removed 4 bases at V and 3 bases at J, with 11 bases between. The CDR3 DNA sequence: TGTGCCAGCAGCTCAGGGCTAGCGACAGATACGCAGTATTTT. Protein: CASSSGLATDTQYF. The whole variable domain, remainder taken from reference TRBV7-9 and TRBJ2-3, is DTGVSQNPRHKITKRGQNVTFRCDPISEHNRLYWYRQTLGQGPEFLTYFQNEAQLEKSRLLSDRFSAERPKGSFSTLEIQRTEQGDSAMYLCASSSGLATDTQYFGPGTRLTVL.

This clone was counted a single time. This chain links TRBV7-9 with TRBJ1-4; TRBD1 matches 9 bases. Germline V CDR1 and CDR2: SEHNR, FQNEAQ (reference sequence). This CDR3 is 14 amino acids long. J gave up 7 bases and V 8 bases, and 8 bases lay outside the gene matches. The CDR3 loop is CASGTGGVGEKLFF. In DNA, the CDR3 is TGTGCCAGCGGTACAGGGGGCGTTGGTGAAAAACTGTTTTTT.